The 25 T cell receptor beta chains presented below share a single source sample, sequenced in a study of T cell responses to AZD1222 COVID-19 vaccine. Assay: immunoSEQ multiplex PCR; the TCRdb copy retains only in-frame clones and omits some. This table holds about 120,000 clones, approximately 94% found once. The material sequenced was peripheral blood, taken 28 days after the second AZD1222 dose. The receptors were sampled from an adult who received the AZD1222 COVID-19 vaccine.

This rearrangement joins TRBV9 to TRBJ2-3; D uncertain. Trimming removed 3 bases at V and 7 bases at J, with 15 bases between. Germline V gives CDR1 SGDLS, CDR2 YYNGEE. There are 14 residues in the CDR3. The CDR3 loop reads CASSGVAPPHTQYF. For the CDR3, the DNA is TGTGCCAGCAGCGGTGTGGCACCGCCCCATACGCAGTATTTT.

The V and J genes are TRBV2 and TRBJ2-5; D tentatively fits TRBD1 or TRBD2 (5 bases each). V was trimmed by 4 bases and J by 9 bases, leaving 15 bases between them. CDR3 length equals 13 residues. Germline assignment: CDR1 SNHLY and CDR2 FYNNEI. CDR3 residues: CASSGDAMGAQYF. The CDR3 region has the DNA TGTGCCAGCAGTGGGGACGCGATGGGGGCCCAGTACTTC.

The chain is built from TRBV5-6 and TRBJ2-5; the match to TRBD2 covers 10 bases. J lost 0 bases, V lost 4 bases, and 6 bases had no gene match. The CDR3 totals 16 residues. CDR1 and CDR2 from the germline V gene are SGHDT and YYEEEE. CDR3 protein: CASSVGAGGYQETQYF. The DNA of the CDR3 is TGTGCCAGCAGCGTCGGAGCGGGGGGGTACCAAGAGACCCAGTACTTC.

The chain has TRBV29-1 and TRBJ2-7; 7 bases line up with TRBD1. The CDR3 loop spans 13 amino acids. Germline V gene lookup returns CDR1 SQVTM and CDR2 ANQGSEA. After removal of 4 bases from V and 5 bases from J, the junction contained 8 bases not matched to a gene. The CDR3 DNA is TGCAGCGTTGTCAGAGGGGGCATGGACGAGCAGTACTTC. Its translation: CSVVRGGMDEQYF.

The chain joins TRBV4-1 to TRBJ2-3; 12 bases line up with TRBD2. CDR1 is MGHRA and CDR2 is YSYEKL in the germline V gene. V dropped 2 bases and J dropped 5; count of bases not matched to a gene: 8. This CDR3 contains 17 residues. The DNA for the CDR3 is TGCGCCAGCAGCCAAAAGCCTAGCGGGGGGGCAGGAGATACGCAGTATTTT. Its protein is CASSQKPSGGAGDTQYF.

The V and J genes are TRBV5-1 and TRBJ1-2, with TRBD1 matching 8 bases. The germline V gene has CDR1 SGHRS and CDR2 YFSETQ. The J segment lost 5 bases and the V segment lost 1 base, leaving 7 bases of the junction unmatched. This CDR3 spans 15 amino acids. The CDR3: CASSLSPGTGYGYTF. The CDR3, as DNA: TGCGCCAGCAGCTTGTCCCCCGGGACAGGTTATGGCTACACCTTC.

V and J are TRBV9 and TRBJ1-3, with TRBD1 matching 7 bases. Germline V gene sequence: CDR1 SGDLS, CDR2 YYNGEE. Trimming took 3 bases from V and 0 from J; bases not matched to a gene: 12. The CDR3 is made up of 18 amino acids. CDR3 loop: CASSAYRGDVLSGNTIYF. The CDR3 nucleotides are TGTGCCAGCAGCGCTTACAGGGGTGACGTACTCTCTGGAAACACCATATATTTT.

V gene TRBV7-2 combines with J gene TRBJ1-2; the D gene is possibly TRBD1 (6 bases). This CDR3 comprises 14 residues. Germline V CDR1 and CDR2: SGHTA, FQGNSA. V was trimmed by 2 bases and J by 4 bases, leaving 11 bases between them. The CDR3 nucleotides are TGTGCCAGCAGCTTAAATAAGGGGGGCTATGGCTACACCTTC. Translation gives CASSLNKGGYGYTF.

The chain combines TRBV19 with TRBJ1-4, with D perhaps matching TRBD1 (6 bases). CDR1 is LNHDA, CDR2 SQIVND, per germline (reference sequence). The V and J ends lost 5 bases and 0 bases respectively, with 10 bases between them. This CDR3 spans 15 amino acids. Written as DNA, the CDR3 is TGTGCCAGTAGTGCCGGGGGCTCAACTAATGAAAAACTGTTTTTT. This gives the protein CASSAGGSTNEKLFF. The entire variable domain, with the rest obtained from reference TRBV19 and TRBJ1-4, is as follows: DGGITQSPKYLFRKEGQNVTLSCEQNLNHDAMYWYRQDPGQGLRLIYYSQIVNDFQKGDIAEGYSVSREKKESFPLTVTSAQKNPTAFYLCASSAGGSTNEKLFFGSGTQLSVL.

The V and J genes are TRBV19 and TRBJ2-2, with a possible D match to TRBD2 (7 bases). This CDR3 is built from 13 residues. V lost 6 bases, J lost 7 bases, and 12 bases lay in between. From germline, CDR1 is LNHDA and CDR2 SQIVND (reference sequence). This chain's CDR3 is CASSYREGGELFF. The DNA of the CDR3 is TGTGCCAGTAGCTACAGGGAGGGCGGGGAGCTGTTTTTT.

This chain links TRBV6-1 with TRBJ1-1, with 7 bases fitting TRBD1. This CDR3 region has 17 residues. V lost 2 bases to trimming and J lost 1 base; unmatched junction nucleotides: 10. Germline CDR1 is MNHNS and CDR2 is SASEGT. The CDR3 coding sequence is TGTGCCAGCAGTGAAAGGGTCGGGGGACAGAAGAACACTGAAGCTTTCTTT. Translating gives CASSERVGGQKNTEAFF.

The rearrangement joins TRBV29-1 to TRBJ2-1; 7 nucleotides align to TRBD2. This CDR3 is 16 amino acids long. Germline V CDR1 and CDR2: SQVTM, ANQGSEA. Trimming removed 5 bases from V and 2 bases from J; junction bases left unmatched: 12. Written as DNA, the CDR3 is TGCAGCGTTCAGACGACCCTCGGACTAGCCTACAATGAGCAGTTCTTC. Translation gives CSVQTTLGLAYNEQFF.

The rearrangement uses TRBV6-5 and TRBJ2-4; TRBD2 matches at 7 bases. This CDR3 has 14 residues. V gave up 11 bases and J gave up 6 bases; unmatched junction bases: 13. Per the germline V gene, CDR1 is MNHEY and CDR2 is SVGAGI. The CDR3 sequence is CAGMGGRGGNIQYF. DNA for the CDR3: TGTGCCGGAATGGGGGGGAGGGGCGGAAACATTCAGTACTTC.

The gene calls are TRBV19 and TRBJ2-1; 10 bases are a match to TRBD2. The ends lost 7 bases at V and 4 bases at J; junction bases unmatched: 10. Germline loops: CDR1 LNHDA, CDR2 SQIVND (reference sequence). The CDR3 totals 16 residues. CDR3 sequence reads: CASIGFSGGPYNEQFF. DNA of the CDR3: TGTGCCAGTATTGGGTTTAGCGGGGGGCCGTACAATGAGCAGTTCTTC. The variable domain in full, with the rest retrieved from reference TRBV19 and TRBJ2-1, is DGGITQSPKYLFRKEGQNVTLSCEQNLNHDAMYWYRQDPGQGLRLIYYSQIVNDFQKGDIAEGYSVSREKKESFPLTVTSAQKNPTAFYLCASIGFSGGPYNEQFFGPGTRLTVL.

V gene TRBV19 combines with J gene TRBJ1-2; D is undetermined. Germline CDR1 is LNHDA and CDR2 is SQIVND (reference sequence). Trimming left V 10 bases short and J 7 bases short, with 16 bases between. The CDR3 runs to 12 residues. CDR3 loop: CAIEGVSGGYTF. CDR3 sequence (DNA): TGTGCCATTGAGGGAGTTAGCGGTGGCTACACCTTC. Variable domain in full (rest from reference TRBV19 and TRBJ1-2): DGGITQSPKYLFRKEGQNVTLSCEQNLNHDAMYWYRQDPGQGLRLIYYSQIVNDFQKGDIAEGYSVSREKKESFPLTVTSAQKNPTAFYLCAIEGVSGGYTFGSGTRLTVV.

This chain links TRBV6-5 with TRBJ2-3; 10 nucleotides align to TRBD2. Germline V gives CDR1 MNHEY, CDR2 SVGAGI. V was clipped by 6 bases and J by 5 bases; unmatched bases: 5. This CDR3 has 14 residues. The CDR3 spells CASSQTSGVDTQYF. The CDR3 region has the DNA TGTGCCAGCAGCCAAACTAGCGGGGTAGATACGCAGTATTTT.

The J gene is TRBJ2-2, the V gene TRBV12-5; D possibly uses TRBD1 or TRBD2 (5 bases each). This CDR3 is built from 12 residues. The V gene lost 7 bases and the J gene lost 9 bases, with 12 bases spanning the gap. Germline V gene sequence: CDR1 LGHNT, CDR2 FRNRAP. CDR3 sequence reads: CASVSGRRELFF. DNA for the CDR3: TGTGCTAGTGTCTCGGGGCGGCGGGAGCTGTTTTTT.

CDR3 sequence: CASSHLGTIDGYTF. The CDR3 bases are TGTGCCAGCAGCCACCTCGGGACGATCGATGGCTACACCTTC. J is TRBJ1-2 and V is TRBV3-1 (or the pseudogene TRBV3-2), with D perhaps TRBD1 (5 bases). This CDR3 has 14 amino acids. Germline CDR1 reads LGHDT; CDR2 reads YNNKEL (reference sequence). V shed 3 bases and J shed 6 bases, with 14 bases lying between them.

Here the CDR3 reads CASSQTSGRSTDTQYF. The CDR3 nucleotides read TGTGCCAGCAGCCAGACTAGCGGGAGAAGCACAGATACGCAGTATTTT. J is TRBJ2-3 and V is TRBV4-2; 12 bases align to TRBD2. The length of the CDR3 is 16 residues. V lost 3 bases, J lost 0 bases, and 1 base stayed unmatched. The germline V gene encodes CDR1 LGHNA and CDR2 YNFKEQ.

This rearrangement joins TRBV27 to TRBJ2-3; 8 nucleotides line up with TRBD1. Germline CDR1 is MNHEY and CDR2 is SMNVEV (reference sequence). There are 14 residues in the CDR3. J gave up 3 bases and V 6 bases, and 5 bases lay outside the gene matches. The CDR3 is CASSRTGRTDTQYF. CDR3 in DNA: TGTGCCAGCAGCCGGACAGGGAGGACAGATACGCAGTATTTT.

In this sample, this clone turned up once. V and J are TRBV12-3 or TRBV12-4 and TRBJ1-5, with D uncertain. The ends were cut back, 5 bases at V and 7 bases at J, with 6 bases in the middle. This CDR3 has 11 residues. Here the CDR3 DNA reads TGTGCCAGCAGTGCGGGGCAGCCCCAGCATTTT. Translated: CASSAGQPQHF.

The chain has TRBV20-1 and TRBJ2-3; D not resolved. V shed 3 bases and J shed 2 bases, with 6 bases lying between them. Germline CDR1 reads DFQATT; CDR2 reads SNEGSKA (reference sequence). The CDR3 totals 12 residues. As DNA, the CDR3 is TGCAGTGCTAGTTTCCCCACAGATACGCAGTATTTT. Translation gives CSASFPTDTQYF.

The CDR3 protein is CASSAGATSGYQETQYF. CDR3 DNA: TGTGCCAGCAGCGCGGGGGCGACTAGCGGTTATCAAGAGACCCAGTACTTC. The V and J genes are TRBV9 and TRBJ2-5; the match to TRBD2 covers 9 bases. Trimming took 3 bases from V and 2 from J; bases not matched to a gene: 11. From germline, CDR1 is SGDLS and CDR2 YYNGEE. The CDR3 is 17 residues long.

The V gene is TRBV30, the J gene TRBJ1-3; D ambiguous. Trimming pared 0 bases from V and 2 bases from J, leaving 2 bases between. This CDR3 has 12 amino acids. Germline V gives CDR1 GTSNPN, CDR2 SVGIG (reference sequence). CDR3 region: CAWSVTGNTIYF. CDR3 nucleotide sequence: TGTGCCTGGAGTGTTACTGGAAACACCATATATTTT.

The J gene is TRBJ1-2, the V gene TRBV6-5; possible D gene TRBD1, 5 bases. The CDR3 covers 14 residues. Trimming shortened V by 4 bases and J by 7 bases, and 16 bases separated the two germline ends. Germline assignment: CDR1 MNHEY and CDR2 SVGAGI. The CDR3 coding sequence is TGTGCCAGCAGTTCGTCGGGGCGGCAGCGTGGCTACACCTTC. This translates into CASSSSGRQRGYTF.